The 12 T cell receptor beta chains presented below share a single source sample, sequenced in a study of cytomegalovirus exposure and HLA in healthy donors. Researchers ran the PCR with 60 Vbeta and 13 Jbeta primers. Sequenced by immunoSEQ multiplex PCR; TCRdb stores in-frame clones only, minus some. The sample lists roughly 150,000 clones, 65% to 80% occurring once. The sequencing sample was made of PBMCs. The source of these receptors is a man in his forties in good health and CMV-seronegative.

This sequence joins TRBV30 and TRBJ1-5; D uncertain. CDR3 length equals 14 residues. In germline, CDR1 is GTSNPN, CDR2 SVGIG (reference sequence). V was clipped by 2 bases and J by 7 bases, with 15 bases between them. The CDR3 DNA reads as TGTGCCTGGAGTACCGGGCCCGGGGAACAGCCCCAGCATTTT. Its translation is CAWSTGPGEQPQHF.

The chain joins TRBV4-2 to TRBJ2-7; D perhaps matches TRBD2 (5 bases). Between the trimmed V and J ends, which lost 2 bases and 0 bases, there was a span of 14 bases. CDR1 LGHNA and CDR2 YNFKEQ come from the germline V gene. This CDR3 has 16 residues. In DNA, the CDR3 is TGTGCCAGCAGCCAATGGGTAAGCGGATCCTCCTACGAGCAGTACTTC. This gives the protein CASSQWVSGSSYEQYF.

This clone showed up just a few times. The gene calls are TRBV30 and TRBJ2-7; 9 positions match TRBD1. Germline loops: CDR1 GTSNPN, CDR2 SVGIG (reference sequence). The CDR3 has 13 residues. The junction had 2 bases not matched to a gene; V was cut back by 1 base and J by 4 bases. The CDR3 region has the DNA TGTGCCTGGAGTGGGGGACAGGGTTACGAGCAGTACTTC. Protein: CAWSGGQGYEQYF.

V gene TRBV27 combines with J gene TRBJ1-2; tentatively, D is TRBD1 (5 bases). The CDR3 has 13 residues. Trimming removed 6 bases at V and 6 bases at J, with 14 bases between. Germline CDR1 is MNHEY and CDR2 is SMNVEV (reference sequence). The CDR3 loop reads CASSPGQSNGYTF. The CDR3 coding sequence is TGTGCCAGCAGCCCTGGACAATCAAATGGCTACACCTTC.

This clone came up once. The genes are TRBV5-1 and TRBJ2-2, with D possibly TRBD2 on 5 matching bases. Between the trimmed V and J ends, which lost 2 bases and 1 base, there was a span of 6 bases. Looked up from germline, CDR1 is SGHRS and CDR2 is YFSETQ. This CDR3 is 14 amino acids long. The CDR3 nucleotides are TGCGCCAGCAGCTTCGCGGGGAACACCGGGGAGCTGTTTTTT. Translated, it gives CASSFAGNTGELFF.

This clone showed up just once. The chain has TRBV5-6 and TRBJ1-5, with a possible D match to TRBD1 (6 bases). Per the germline V gene, CDR1 is SGHDT and CDR2 is YYEEEE. With 1 base removed from V and 0 bases from J, the gap between germline ends came to 11 bases. The CDR3 covers 16 residues. Here the CDR3 reads CASSLLGGLSNQPQHF. The CDR3 DNA reads as TGTGCCAGCAGCTTGTTGGGGGGGCTTAGCAATCAGCCCCAGCATTTT. The entire variable domain, with the rest obtained from reference TRBV5-6 and TRBJ1-5, is as follows: DAGVTQSPTHLIKTRGQQVTLRCSPKSGHDTVSWYQQALGQGPQFIFQYYEEEERQRGNFPDRFSGHQFPNYSSELNVNALLLGDSALYLCASSLLGGLSNQPQHFGDGTRLSIL.

This rearrangement joins TRBV7-2 to TRBJ2-7; 7 nucleotides line up with TRBD1. The germline CDR1 and CDR2 sequences are SGHTA and FQGNSA. V was pared by 1 base and J by 6 bases, with 6 bases of the junction left unmatched. This CDR3 has 14 residues. The CDR3 DNA reads TGTGCCAGCAGCTTAGGTGCCTACAGGGGCGAGCAGTACTTC. As protein: CASSLGAYRGEQYF.

The chain is built from TRBV25-1 and TRBJ1-2; 9 positions agree with TRBD1. CDR1 and CDR2 (germline): MGHDK, SYGVNS. CDR3 length: 14 residues. The V gene end was trimmed by 5 bases and the J gene end by 3 bases; junction bases not matched to a gene: 4. The DNA for the CDR3 is TGTGCCAGCAGTCGGACAGGGGCCCACTATGGCTACACCTTC. Protein: CASSRTGAHYGYTF.

This clone was recorded once. This chain joins TRBV19 and TRBJ2-5, with 7 bases matching TRBD2. CDR1 is LNHDA, CDR2 SQIVND, per germline (reference sequence). Unmatched junction bases numbered 9, after V lost 4 bases and J lost 7 bases. The CDR3 contains 14 residues. As DNA, the CDR3 is TGTGCCAGTAGTACCGTAGCGGGCGTAGGGACCCAGTACTTC. It codes for CASSTVAGVGTQYF.

The chain links TRBV18 to TRBJ1-1, with D tentatively TRBD1 (5 bases). Germline V gene sequence: CDR1 KGHSH, CDR2 LQKENI. V shed 3 bases and J shed 4 bases, with 12 bases lying between them. The CDR3 runs 14 residues. The CDR3 sequence: CASSPDNSGTEAFF. CDR3 bases: TGTGCCAGCTCACCGGACAATTCAGGCACTGAAGCTTTCTTT. Full variable domain (rest looked up from reference TRBV18 and TRBJ1-1): NAGVMQNPRHLVRRRGQEARLRCSPMKGHSHVYWYRQLPEEGLKFMVYLQKENIIDESGMPKERFSAEFPKEGPSILRIQQVVRGDSAAYFCASSPDNSGTEAFFGQGTRLTVV.

This clone was seen once. The chain joins TRBV4-2 to TRBJ2-6; perhaps TRBD2 as D (5 bases). V lost 2 bases and J lost 3, with 14 bases in between. Germline CDR1 LGHNA, CDR2 YNFKEQ. This CDR3 has 17 residues. CDR3 protein: CASSQQGPGNGANVLTF. The DNA of the CDR3 is TGTGCCAGCAGCCAACAAGGGCCGGGAAATGGGGCCAACGTCCTGACTTTC.

The chain carries TRBV18 and TRBJ1-6, with D hard to call. The germline V gene has CDR1 KGHSH and CDR2 LQKENI. The CDR3 loop spans 18 amino acids. Trimming took 1 base from V and 7 from J, leaving 20 bases between them. In nucleotides, the CDR3 is TGTGCCAGCTCACCACGCCCACCCTCTCGCGCCCCGAATTCACCCCTCCACTTT. Translated, it gives CASSPRPPSRAPNSPLHF.